Following are 19 T cell receptor beta chains from one sample sequenced in a study of T cell responses to AZD1222 COVID-19 vaccine. Sequencing was performed with immunoSEQ multiplex PCR; in TCRdb, only in-frame clones are kept and a portion is missing. The table has tens of thousands of clones, 90% to 95% seen once. The input for sequencing was peripheral blood, taken 28 days after the second AZD1222 dose. Receptors were obtained from an adult who received the AZD1222 COVID-19 vaccine.

This chain connects TRBV20-1 to TRBJ1-1; no clear D. Germline CDR1 is DFQATT and CDR2 is SNEGSKA (reference sequence). V was trimmed by 7 bases and J by 0 bases, leaving 15 bases between them. The CDR3 covers 14 residues. CDR3: CSVSRRGLNTEAFF. CDR3 DNA: TGCAGTGTTAGTCGCCGAGGGTTGAACACTGAAGCTTTCTTT.

The V gene is TRBV10-2, the J gene TRBJ2-1, with D perhaps given as TRBD1 or TRBD2 (7 bases each). Germline V lookup: CDR1 WSHSY, CDR2 SAAADI. This CDR3 comprises 15 residues. The V and J ends lost 6 bases and 7 bases respectively, with 19 bases between them. The CDR3 spells CASRVRGGLGNEQFF. The CDR3 nucleotides are TGCGCCAGCAGAGTCAGGGGGGGTCTCGGAAATGAGCAGTTCTTC.

This rearrangement joins TRBV27 to TRBJ2-3, with a tentative D call TRBD2 (5 bases). The CDR3 is 15 amino acids. Germline CDR1 MNHEY, CDR2 SMNVEV (reference sequence). Trimming pared 2 bases from V and 5 bases from J, leaving 14 bases between. This chain's CDR3 is CASSLLVGVGDTQYF. The CDR3 DNA sequence: TGTGCCAGCAGTTTACTTGTGGGAGTTGGAGATACGCAGTATTTT.

In this sample, this clone turned up a few times. V gene TRBV19 combines with J gene TRBJ2-7; 7 bases are shared with TRBD2. Germline CDR1 and CDR2: LNHDA and SQIVND (reference sequence). This CDR3 spans 15 amino acids. V lost 5 bases, J lost 2 bases, and 9 bases stayed unmatched. The CDR3 reads CASSPEGLAAYEQYF. CDR3 in DNA: TGTGCCAGTAGTCCCGAGGGGCTAGCGGCCTACGAGCAGTACTTC.

The V gene is TRBV11-2, the J gene TRBJ1-2; D remains unclear. V shed 2 bases and J shed 8 bases, with 12 bases lying between them. The CDR3 is 13 residues long. Germline V gives CDR1 SGHAT, CDR2 FQNNGV. The CDR3 protein is CASSLYTGSGYTF. CDR3 DNA sequence: TGTGCCAGCAGCTTATATACGGGGTCCGGCTACACCTTC.

In DNA form, the CDR3 reads TGTGCCAGCAGTGAAGGGGTAGCGAGCGCACGCTCCTACGAGCAGTACTTC. Translated, it gives CASSEGVASARSYEQYF. The genes are TRBV25-1 and TRBJ2-7, with a weak D call TRBD2 (5 bases). V gave up 2 bases and J gave up 0 bases, with 17 bases separating them. The germline gives CDR1 MGHDK, CDR2 SYGVNS. This CDR3 spans 17 amino acids.

The chain has TRBV7-8 and TRBJ1-1, with TRBD1 identical over 9 bases. V was clipped by 0 bases and J by 3 bases; unmatched bases: 2. Germline lookup yields CDR1 SGHVS and CDR2 FQNEAQ. The CDR3 has 15 amino acids. The CDR3: CASSLAGQGDTEAFF. The CDR3 nucleotides read TGTGCCAGCAGCTTAGCGGGACAGGGAGACACTGAAGCTTTCTTT.

The V gene is TRBV11-2, the J gene TRBJ1-2, with 11 bases matching TRBD1. Germline assignment: CDR1 SGHAT and CDR2 FQNNGV. The ends lost 5 bases at V and 8 bases at J; junction bases unmatched: 10. The CDR3 sequence is 15 residues long. The CDR3 DNA sequence: TGTGCCAGCAGCAGCGGGACAGGGGGTATAGGGGGCTACACCTTC. It encodes CASSSGTGGIGGYTF.

This clone was recorded once. The V and J genes are TRBV11-2 and TRBJ1-1; D is undetermined. V was trimmed by 3 bases and J by 5 bases, leaving 10 bases between them. The germline V gene has CDR1 SGHAT and CDR2 FQNNGV. CDR3 length: 13 amino acids. CDR3 residues: CASSFNGGTEAFF. The CDR3 region has the DNA TGTGCCAGCAGCTTCAACGGAGGGACTGAAGCTTTCTTT. Complete variable domain (other parts from reference TRBV11-2 and TRBJ1-1): EAGVAQSPRYKIIEKRQSVAFWCNPISGHATLYWYQQILGQGPKLLIQFQNNGVVDDSQLPKDRFSAERLKGVDSTLKIQPAKLEDSAVYLCASSFNGGTEAFFGQGTRLTVV.

The chain recombines TRBV14 with TRBJ2-7; 10 nucleotides align to TRBD2. With V trimmed by 6 bases and J by 5 bases, 7 bases remained unmatched. Germline V gene lookup returns CDR1 SGHDN and CDR2 FVKESK. The CDR3 runs 14 residues. The CDR3 spells CASSPSGSSNEQYF. The DNA of the CDR3 is TGTGCCAGCAGTCCTAGCGGGAGTAGCAACGAGCAGTACTTC.

V gene TRBV10-2 combines with J gene TRBJ2-1; perhaps TRBD2 as D (5 bases). V lost 3 bases, J lost 5 bases, and 17 bases lay in between. This CDR3 comprises 16 residues. Germline V gene lookup returns CDR1 WSHSY and CDR2 SAAADI. The CDR3 spells CASSDPRVKGDNEQFF. For the CDR3, the DNA is TGCGCCAGCAGTGACCCTCGCGTGAAGGGAGACAATGAGCAGTTCTTC.

V is TRBV7-3 and J is TRBJ2-3; no reliable D call. This CDR3 spans 14 amino acids. The V and J ends lost 5 bases and 6 bases respectively, with 15 bases between them. Germline loops: CDR1 SGHTA, CDR2 FQGTGA. CDR3 sequence (DNA): TGTGCCAGCAGCAAAAGCACCCTCGGCGATACGCAGTATTTT. This gives the protein CASSKSTLGDTQYF.

The chain couples TRBV18 to TRBJ1-4; 9 bases are shared with TRBD1. V trimming: 3 bases; J trimming: 0 bases; junction bases outside the gene matches: 8. The CDR3 sequence is 18 residues long. The germline gives CDR1 KGHSH, CDR2 LQKENI. CDR3 loop: CASSPLSGQGTTNEKLFF. DNA of the CDR3: TGTGCCAGCTCACCCCTGAGCGGACAGGGGACAACTAATGAAAAACTGTTTTTT.

The genes are TRBV9 and TRBJ1-2; D may be TRBD1 (6 bases). This CDR3 contains 15 residues. V was trimmed by 1 base and J by 4 bases, leaving 14 bases between them. CDR1 is SGDLS and CDR2 is YYNGEE in the germline V gene. Written as DNA, the CDR3 is TGTGCCAGCAGCGTAACGGCAGGGGCTAGCTATGGCTACACCTTC. Protein product: CASSVTAGASYGYTF.

V and J are TRBV3-1 (or the pseudogene TRBV3-2) and TRBJ2-7; D gene uncertain. The CDR3 covers 14 residues. Deletions cut 4 bases from V and 2 bases from J, with 12 bases between. In germline, CDR1 is LGHDT, CDR2 YNNKEL (reference sequence). The CDR3 DNA follows: TGTGCCAGCAGCCCCCTGGCTGAAACCTACGAGCAGTACTTC. Protein product: CASSPLAETYEQYF.

The chain links TRBV19 to TRBJ2-1; 14 positions match TRBD2. With V trimmed by 10 bases and J by 9 bases, 11 bases remained unmatched. The CDR3 contains 15 residues. Germline CDR1 reads LNHDA; CDR2 reads SQIVND (reference sequence). CDR3 nucleotides: TGTGCCACCAACCGACTAGCGGGGGGGCAGGGTGAGCAGTTCTTC. Translation: CATNRLAGGQGEQFF.

This clone appeared once. V and J are TRBV5-5 and TRBJ2-1; possible D gene TRBD2, 5 bases. This CDR3 region has 15 residues. Germline V lookup: CDR1 SGHKS, CDR2 YYEKEE (reference sequence). Trimming shortened V by 1 base and J by 5 bases, and 13 bases separated the two germline ends. The CDR3 loop reads CASSLLTRGNNEQFF. The CDR3 DNA is TGTGCCAGCAGCTTGCTGACTCGAGGGAACAATGAGCAGTTCTTC.

V is TRBV3-1 (or the pseudogene TRBV3-2) and J is TRBJ1-3; no firm D call. The germline gives CDR1 LGHDT, CDR2 YNNKEL (reference sequence). The CDR3 totals 15 residues. V lost 8 bases to trimming and J lost 1 base, with 15 bases between them. The CDR3 DNA is TGTGCCAGCCGTTCGAGGGTTACATCTGGAAACACCATATATTTT. Amino acids: CASRSRVTSGNTIYF.

This chain joins TRBV19 and TRBJ2-5, with a tentative D call TRBD2 (7 bases). The CDR3 loop spans 16 amino acids. The V gene's germline CDR1 is LNHDA and CDR2 SQIVND (reference sequence). Trimming removed 3 bases at V and 5 bases at J, with 19 bases between. The CDR3 here is CASSITQRGARETQYF. As DNA, the CDR3 is TGTGCCAGTAGTATCACCCAACGGGGGGCGCGGGAGACCCAGTACTTC.